What follows are 18 T cell receptor beta chains derived from one specimen sequenced in a study of T cell responses to AZD1222 COVID-19 vaccine. Clones were sequenced by immunoSEQ multiplex PCR, and TCRdb holds only the in-frame ones, with some missing. The sample gives some 200,000 clones, just over 90% of which show up once; about 3.9% is in the top ten. Sequencing used peripheral blood, obtained on day 0 of AZD1222 vaccination. The source is an adult in good health.

The chain uses TRBV27 and TRBJ1-5, with D perhaps TRBD1 (6 bases). Trimming took 0 bases from V and 3 from J, leaving 9 bases between them. The germline gives CDR1 MNHEY, CDR2 SMNVEV (reference sequence). The CDR3 length is 15 residues. The CDR3 here is CASSLSYRANQPQHF. The CDR3 DNA is TGTGCCAGCAGTTTATCGTACAGGGCCAATCAGCCCCAGCATTTT.

The chain employs TRBV27 and TRBJ1-2; the D is unclear. With 5 bases removed from V and 1 base from J, the gap between germline ends came to 14 bases. The CDR3 is made up of 15 amino acids. Germline V lookup: CDR1 MNHEY, CDR2 SMNVEV (reference sequence). CDR3 protein: CASSLDTTSNYGYTF. The CDR3 nucleotides are TGTGCCAGCAGTCTAGACACAACCAGTAACTATGGCTACACCTTC.

CDR3: CASSPRSRGTEAFF. The CDR3 region has the DNA TGTGCCAGCAGTCCACGATCCCGGGGGACTGAAGCTTTCTTT. The J gene is TRBJ1-1, the V gene TRBV6-5; tentative D call: TRBD1 (5 bases). This CDR3 is built from 14 residues. The V end lost 5 bases, the J end lost 5 bases, and 15 bases lay between the germline ends. Germline CDR1 MNHEY, CDR2 SVGAGI.

The V call is TRBV19, the J call TRBJ1-1; possibly TRBD1 for D (5 bases). Germline V gene lookup returns CDR1 LNHDA and CDR2 SQIVND (reference sequence). The V end was cut by 2 bases, the J end by 3 bases, with 13 bases between. This CDR3 comprises 15 residues. The CDR3 region has the DNA TGTGCCAGTAGTATATTGGGGCGGCGCCACACTGAAGCTTTCTTT. As protein: CASSILGRRHTEAFF.

The chain couples TRBV5-6 to TRBJ2-1, with 9 bases aligning to TRBD2. The CDR3 length is 15 residues. The V segment lost 3 bases and the J segment 4 bases; nucleotides outside the gene matches: 5. The V gene's germline CDR1 is SGHDT and CDR2 YYEEEE. The CDR3 sequence is CASSSGTSSYNEQFF. The CDR3 DNA follows: TGTGCCAGCAGCTCCGGGACTAGCAGTTACAATGAGCAGTTCTTC.

The chain has TRBV12-5 and TRBJ1-5; maybe TRBD1 (6 bases). Germline-derived CDR1 and CDR2 are LGHNT and FRNRAP. V lost 7 bases and J lost 6, with 16 bases in between. The CDR3 has 14 amino acids. Here the CDR3 reads CASAPGGPGQPQHF. The CDR3 region has the DNA TGTGCTAGTGCCCCCGGGGGGCCTGGTCAGCCCCAGCATTTT. Drawing the rest from reference TRBV12-5 and TRBJ1-5, the complete variable domain is DARVTQTPRHKVTEMGQEVTMRCQPILGHNTVFWYRQTMMQGLELLAYFRNRAPLDDSGMPKDRFSAEMPDATLATLKIQPSEPRDSAVYFCASAPGGPGQPQHFGDGTRLSIL.

This chain joins TRBV7-6 and TRBJ2-1, with 11 positions matching TRBD2. The V gene's germline CDR1 is SGHVS and CDR2 FNYEAQ. Trimming took 3 bases from V and 2 from J; bases not matched to a gene: 3. This CDR3 is 16 amino acids long. The CDR3 region has the DNA TGTGCCAGCAGCTTTAGCGGGGGGGAGACCTACAATGAGCAGTTCTTC. This translates into CASSFSGGETYNEQFF.

V gene TRBV7-9 combines with J gene TRBJ2-3; 12 bases match TRBD2. Germline V gene lookup returns CDR1 SEHNR and CDR2 FQNEAQ (reference sequence). CDR3 length: 16 amino acids. The V segment lost 5 bases and the J segment 6 bases; nucleotides outside the gene matches: 9. The CDR3: CASSALAGGPSDTQYF. Here the CDR3 DNA reads TGTGCCAGCAGCGCGCTAGCGGGAGGGCCCTCGGATACGCAGTATTTT.

This clone came up many times. The rearrangement joins TRBV18 to TRBJ1-5; TRBD1 is a possible D gene (5 bases). V was clipped by 4 bases and J by 6 bases, with 16 bases between them. Germline lookup yields CDR1 KGHSH and CDR2 LQKENI. The CDR3 loop spans 15 amino acids. The CDR3 sequence: CASSRGGQGSQPQHF. For the CDR3, the DNA is TGTGCCAGCTCACGGGGAGGGCAGGGAAGTCAGCCCCAGCATTTT.

The chain is built from TRBV28 and TRBJ2-4; maybe TRBD2 (5 bases). The CDR3 runs to 13 residues. Germline values: CDR1 MDHEN, CDR2 SYDVKM. Deletions cut 9 bases from V and 8 bases from J, with 17 bases between. CDR3 in amino acids: CASYHLPRDIQYF. The CDR3 region has the DNA TGTGCCAGTTACCATCTACCGAGGGACATTCAGTACTTC.

The rearrangement links TRBV6-5 to TRBJ1-2, with 10 nucleotides matching TRBD1. This CDR3 spans 16 amino acids. J was trimmed by 4 bases and V by 1 base; bases with no gene match: 6. Germline lookup yields CDR1 MNHEY and CDR2 SVGAGI. CDR3 in DNA: TGTGCCAGCAGTTACTTACGGACAGGGGGGAGCTATGGCTACACCTTC. This gives the protein CASSYLRTGGSYGYTF.

The chain couples TRBV18 to TRBJ2-3; 11 bases match TRBD2. Looked up from germline, CDR1 is KGHSH and CDR2 is LQKENI. This CDR3 region has 17 residues. The junction had 10 bases not matched to a gene; V was cut back by 8 bases and J by 0 bases. The CDR3 loop reads CASRAGLAGPSTDTQYF. The CDR3 region has the DNA TGTGCCAGCCGGGCTGGACTAGCGGGTCCTAGCACAGATACGCAGTATTTT. Full variable domain (outside the CDR3, taken from reference TRBV18 and TRBJ2-3): NAGVMQNPRHLVRRRGQEARLRCSPMKGHSHVYWYRQLPEEGLKFMVYLQKENIIDESGMPKERFSAEFPKEGPSILRIQQVVRGDSAAYFCASRAGLAGPSTDTQYFGPGTRLTVL.

The chain recombines TRBV5-1 with TRBJ1-2, with a possible D match to TRBD1 (6 bases). Germline loops: CDR1 SGHRS, CDR2 YFSETQ. The CDR3 contains 14 residues. Trimming shortened V by 5 bases and J by 8 bases, and 19 bases separated the two germline ends. The CDR3 sequence is CASSSGEGSWGYTF. CDR3 coding DNA: TGCGCCAGCAGTTCAGGGGAAGGCTCGTGGGGCTACACCTTC. The variable domain in full, with the rest retrieved from reference TRBV5-1 and TRBJ1-2, is KAGVTQTPRYLIKTRGQQVTLSCSPISGHRSVSWYQQTPGQGLQFLFEYFSETQRNKGNFPGRFSGRQFSNSRSEMNVSTLELGDSALYLCASSSGEGSWGYTFGSGTRLTVV.

This clone has only one observation. This chain uses TRBV9 with TRBJ2-1; 13 bases match TRBD2. The J segment lost 7 bases and the V segment lost 0 bases, leaving 7 bases of the junction unmatched. CDR1 and CDR2 from the germline V gene are SGDLS and YYNGEE. The length of the CDR3 is 17 residues. The CDR3 DNA is TGTGCCAGCAGCGTAGGAACTAGCGGGAGGGCCAGGAATGAGCAGTTCTTC. Protein product: CASSVGTSGRARNEQFF.

The gene calls are TRBV19 and TRBJ1-1; 7 bases are shared with TRBD1. The CDR3 has 15 amino acids. The V segment lost 1 base and the J segment 5 bases; nucleotides outside the gene matches: 7. Germline CDR1 and CDR2: LNHDA and SQIVND (reference sequence). The CDR3 region has the DNA TGTGCCAGTAGTATAGCAGCCCCAGGGGGAACTGAAGCTTTCTTT. Amino acids: CASSIAAPGGTEAFF.

V gene TRBV5-1 combines with J gene TRBJ2-7, with D perhaps TRBD1 (6 bases). V dropped 7 bases and J dropped 3 bases, with 14 bases sitting between them. The CDR3 consists of 13 residues. The V gene's germline CDR1 is SGHRS and CDR2 YFSETQ. The CDR3 coding sequence is TGCGCCAGCCACAGTAGGGACAACTACGAGCAGTACTTC. Translating gives CASHSRDNYEQYF.

This chain joins TRBV11-2 and TRBJ2-1; D is unresolved. In germline, CDR1 is SGHAT, CDR2 FQNNGV. V gave up 3 bases and J gave up 6 bases, with 6 bases separating them. The length of the CDR3 is 12 residues. This chain's CDR3 is CASSLHLNEQFF. CDR3 DNA: TGTGCCAGCAGCTTGCACCTCAATGAGCAGTTCTTC.

The chain combines TRBV19 with TRBJ2-7; tentatively, D is TRBD1 (6 bases). Trimming pared 5 bases from V and 0 bases from J, leaving 11 bases between. The CDR3 has 14 residues. CDR1 and CDR2 from the germline V gene are LNHDA and SQIVND (reference sequence). CDR3 sequence: CASSEGTLSYEQYF. The CDR3, as DNA: TGTGCCAGTAGTGAAGGGACACTCTCCTACGAGCAGTACTTC.